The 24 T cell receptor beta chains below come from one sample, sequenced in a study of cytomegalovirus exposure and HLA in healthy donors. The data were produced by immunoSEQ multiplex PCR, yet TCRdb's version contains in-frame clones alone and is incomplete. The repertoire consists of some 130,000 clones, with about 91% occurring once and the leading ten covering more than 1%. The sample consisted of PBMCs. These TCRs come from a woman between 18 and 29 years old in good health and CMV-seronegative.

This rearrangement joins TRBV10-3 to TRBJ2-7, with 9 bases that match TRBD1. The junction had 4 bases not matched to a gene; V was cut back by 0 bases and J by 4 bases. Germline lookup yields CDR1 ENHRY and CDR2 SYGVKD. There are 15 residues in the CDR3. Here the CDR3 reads CAISESDRGRYEQYF. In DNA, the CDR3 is TGTGCCATCAGTGAGTCTGACAGGGGGAGGTACGAGCAGTACTTC.

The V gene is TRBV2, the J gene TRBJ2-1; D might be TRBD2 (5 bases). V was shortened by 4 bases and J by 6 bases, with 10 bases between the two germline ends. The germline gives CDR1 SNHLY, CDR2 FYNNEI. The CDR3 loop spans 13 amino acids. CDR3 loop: CASSATSPNEQFF. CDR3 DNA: TGTGCCAGCAGTGCTACTAGTCCCAATGAGCAGTTCTTC.

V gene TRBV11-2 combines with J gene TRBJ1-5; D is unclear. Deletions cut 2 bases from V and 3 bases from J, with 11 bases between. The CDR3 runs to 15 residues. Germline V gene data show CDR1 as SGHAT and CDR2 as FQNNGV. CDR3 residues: CASSLIGGPNQPQHF. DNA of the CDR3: TGTGCCAGCAGCTTAATAGGAGGTCCCAATCAGCCCCAGCATTTT.

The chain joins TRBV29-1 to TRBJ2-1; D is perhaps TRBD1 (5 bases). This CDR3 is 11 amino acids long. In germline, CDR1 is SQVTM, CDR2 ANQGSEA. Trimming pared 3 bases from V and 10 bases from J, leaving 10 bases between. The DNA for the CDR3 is TGCAGCGTTGAGGGGCCGATCGAGCAGTTCTTC. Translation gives CSVEGPIEQFF.

The CDR3 region has the DNA TGTGCCAGCAGCAAAGGGGGGCCCTCCTACGAGCAGTACTTC. This translates into CASSKGGPSYEQYF. This chain uses TRBV21-1 with TRBJ2-7; TRBD1 is the table's D call, not checked against the DNA. TRBV21-1 counts as a pseudogene. This CDR3 region has 14 residues.

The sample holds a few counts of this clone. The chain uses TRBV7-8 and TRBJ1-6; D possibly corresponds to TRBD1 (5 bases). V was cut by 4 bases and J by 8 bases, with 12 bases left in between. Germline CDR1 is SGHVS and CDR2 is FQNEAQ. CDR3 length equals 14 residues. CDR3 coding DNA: TGTGCCAGCAGCTCTTTACGGGGGGATTCACCCCTCCACTTT. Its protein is CASSSLRGDSPLHF.

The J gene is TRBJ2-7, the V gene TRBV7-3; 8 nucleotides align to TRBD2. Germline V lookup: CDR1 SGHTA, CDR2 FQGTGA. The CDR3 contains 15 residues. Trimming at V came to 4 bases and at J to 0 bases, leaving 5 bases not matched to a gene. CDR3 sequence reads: CASSSTGGPSYEQYF. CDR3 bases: TGTGCCAGCAGCTCTACGGGGGGGCCCTCCTACGAGCAGTACTTC.

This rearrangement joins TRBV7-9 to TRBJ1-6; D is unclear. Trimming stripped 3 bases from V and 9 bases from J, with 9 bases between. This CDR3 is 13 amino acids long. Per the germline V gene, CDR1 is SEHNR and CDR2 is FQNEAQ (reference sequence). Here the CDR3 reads CASSFEGVSPLHF. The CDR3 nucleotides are TGTGCCAGCAGCTTTGAGGGAGTTTCACCCCTCCACTTT.

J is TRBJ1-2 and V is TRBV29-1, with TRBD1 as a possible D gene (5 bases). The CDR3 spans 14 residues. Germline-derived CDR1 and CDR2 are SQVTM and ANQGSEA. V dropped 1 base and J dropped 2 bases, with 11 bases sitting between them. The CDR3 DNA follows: TGCAGCGTTGAAGTAAAACAGGCGAACTATGGCTACACCTTC. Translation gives CSVEVKQANYGYTF.

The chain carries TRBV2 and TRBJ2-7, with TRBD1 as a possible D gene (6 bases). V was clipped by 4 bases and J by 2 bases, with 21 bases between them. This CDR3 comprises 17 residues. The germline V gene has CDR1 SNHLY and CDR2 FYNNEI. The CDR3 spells CASSVNRESSRAYEQYF. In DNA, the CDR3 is TGTGCCAGCAGTGTCAACAGGGAGAGTTCTCGTGCCTACGAGCAGTACTTC.

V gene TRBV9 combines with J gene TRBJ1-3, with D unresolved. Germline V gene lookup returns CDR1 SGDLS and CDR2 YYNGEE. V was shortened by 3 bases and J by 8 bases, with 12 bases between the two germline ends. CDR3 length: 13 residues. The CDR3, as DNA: TGTGCCAGCAGCGCCGCGGTGGTGGACACCATATATTTT. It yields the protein CASSAAVVDTIYF.

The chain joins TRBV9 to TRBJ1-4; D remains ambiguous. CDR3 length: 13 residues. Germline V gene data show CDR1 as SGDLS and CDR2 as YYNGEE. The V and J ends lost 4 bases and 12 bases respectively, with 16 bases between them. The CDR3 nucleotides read TGTGCCAGCAGCAAAAGTGGGCGGGAGGAACTGTTTTTT. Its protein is CASSKSGREELFF.

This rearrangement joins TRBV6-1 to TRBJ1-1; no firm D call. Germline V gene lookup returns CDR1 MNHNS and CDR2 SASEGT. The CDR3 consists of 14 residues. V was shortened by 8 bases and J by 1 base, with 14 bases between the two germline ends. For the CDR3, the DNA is TGTGCCAGCCGTATAAGGGAGTGGAACACTGAAGCTTTCTTT. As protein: CASRIREWNTEAFF.

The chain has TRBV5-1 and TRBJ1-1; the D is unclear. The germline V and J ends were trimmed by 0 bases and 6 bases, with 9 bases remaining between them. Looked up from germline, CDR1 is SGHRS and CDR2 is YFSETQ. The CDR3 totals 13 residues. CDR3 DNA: TGCGCCAGCAGCTTGGGTGCGAATGCTGAAGCTTTCTTT. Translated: CASSLGANAEAFF.

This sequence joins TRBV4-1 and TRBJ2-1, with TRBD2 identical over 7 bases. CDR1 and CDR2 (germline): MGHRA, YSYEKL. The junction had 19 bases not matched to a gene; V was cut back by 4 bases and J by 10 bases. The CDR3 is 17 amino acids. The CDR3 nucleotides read TGCGCCAGCAGCCTTGGCCTTTTGGGCGGGGGTCAATTGGAGCAGTTCTTC. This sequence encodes CASSLGLLGGGQLEQFF.

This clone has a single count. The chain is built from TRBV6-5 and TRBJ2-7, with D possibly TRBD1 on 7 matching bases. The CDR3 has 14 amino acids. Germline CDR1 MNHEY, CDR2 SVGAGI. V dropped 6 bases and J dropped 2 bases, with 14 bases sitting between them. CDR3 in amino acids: CASSGGQSPYEQYF. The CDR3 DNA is TGTGCCAGCAGCGGGGGACAGTCTCCCTACGAGCAGTACTTC.

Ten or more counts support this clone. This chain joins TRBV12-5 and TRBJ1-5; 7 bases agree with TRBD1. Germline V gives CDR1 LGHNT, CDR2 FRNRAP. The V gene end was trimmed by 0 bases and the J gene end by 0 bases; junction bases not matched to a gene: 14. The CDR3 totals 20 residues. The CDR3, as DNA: TGTGCTAGTGGTTTGGTACATAGGGGGCGAGGGAATTATAGCAATCAGCCCCAGCATTTT. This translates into CASGLVHRGRGNYSNQPQHF.

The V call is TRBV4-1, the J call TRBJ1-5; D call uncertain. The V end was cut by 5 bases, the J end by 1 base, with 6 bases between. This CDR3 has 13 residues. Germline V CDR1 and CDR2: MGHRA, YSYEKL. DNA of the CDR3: TGCGCCAGCAGCTCCCAGAGCAATCAGCCCCAGCATTTT. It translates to CASSSQSNQPQHF.

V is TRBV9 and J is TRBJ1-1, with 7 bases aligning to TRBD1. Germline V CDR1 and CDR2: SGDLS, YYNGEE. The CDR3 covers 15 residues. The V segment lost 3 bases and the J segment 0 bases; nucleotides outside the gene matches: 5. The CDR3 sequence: CASSASGQLNTEAFF. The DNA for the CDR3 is TGTGCCAGCAGCGCCTCGGGACAGCTGAACACTGAAGCTTTCTTT.

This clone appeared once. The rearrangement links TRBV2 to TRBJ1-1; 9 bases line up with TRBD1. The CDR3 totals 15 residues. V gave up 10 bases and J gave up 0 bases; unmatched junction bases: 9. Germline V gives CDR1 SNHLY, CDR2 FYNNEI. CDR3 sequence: CANSRDRVLNTEAFF. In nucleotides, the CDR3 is TGTGCCAACTCGCGGGACAGGGTATTGAACACTGAAGCTTTCTTT.

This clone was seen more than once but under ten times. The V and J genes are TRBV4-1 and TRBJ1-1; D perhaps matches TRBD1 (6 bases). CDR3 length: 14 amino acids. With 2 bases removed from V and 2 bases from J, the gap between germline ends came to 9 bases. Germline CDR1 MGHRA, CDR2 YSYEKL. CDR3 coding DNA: TGCGCCAGCAGCCAACAGGGGAGCAACACTGAAGCTTTCTTT. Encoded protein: CASSQQGSNTEAFF.

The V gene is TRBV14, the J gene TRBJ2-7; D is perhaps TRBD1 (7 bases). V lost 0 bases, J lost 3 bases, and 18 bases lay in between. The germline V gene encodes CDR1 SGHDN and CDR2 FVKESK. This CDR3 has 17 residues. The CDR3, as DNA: TGTGCCAGCAGCCAAGATCTGCCAGGAGGGGGCCACTACGAGCAGTACTTC. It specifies CASSQDLPGGGHYEQYF.

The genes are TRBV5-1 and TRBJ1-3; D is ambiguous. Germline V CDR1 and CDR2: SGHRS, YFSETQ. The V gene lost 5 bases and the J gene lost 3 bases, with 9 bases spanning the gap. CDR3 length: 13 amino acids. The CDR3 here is CASSSSDGNTIYF. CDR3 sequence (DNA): TGCGCCAGCAGTAGTTCTGATGGAAACACCATATATTTT.

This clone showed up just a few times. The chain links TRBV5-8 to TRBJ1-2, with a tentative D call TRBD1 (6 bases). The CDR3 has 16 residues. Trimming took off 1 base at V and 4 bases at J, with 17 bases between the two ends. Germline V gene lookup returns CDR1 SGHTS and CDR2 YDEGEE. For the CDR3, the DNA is TGTGCCAGCAGCTTGTATTCTCTGGCAGGGGTCTATGGCTACACCTTC. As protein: CASSLYSLAGVYGYTF.